The sequence of this TCR beta chain was determined in a study of blood T cell repertoires in COVID-19. On the study more broadly: The United States, Italy and Spain were the sources of the acute and convalescent COVID-19 samples. Sources were T cells, B-cell-depleted T cells, or PBMCs; the material itself was cDNA or gDNA.

Germline V CDR1 and CDR2: MNHNS, SASEGT. Trimming removed 4 bases from V and 2 bases from J; junction bases left unmatched: 5. There are 16 residues in the CDR3. Authors' data handling: By means of reference gene primer amplification, nucleated cell counts were estimated. Produced via immunoSEQ multiplex PCR; TCRdb's table is partial and in-frame only. The D gene and trimming were derived from the DNA, and the V and J assignments and clone size from that table. The sample includes 180,000 or so clones, 70% to 90% of them seen just once. Sequences were obtained from peripheral blood. The rearrangement uses TRBV6-1 and TRBJ1-5; 10 nucleotides match TRBD1. This receptor was obtained from a man aged 60 to 69 with acute or convalescent COVID-19. The CDR3 here is CASSAPGTGGNQPQHF. CDR3 bases: TGTGCCAGCAGTGCCCCCGGGACAGGGGGCAATCAGCCCCAGCATTTT.